The rows below give T cell receptor beta chains drawn from one sample of a study of human T cells and chemical hapten exposure. TCRdb redid the calling of the RACE reads with MiXCR, one entry per CDR3 protein. The profile shows 180,000 or so distinct CDR3 sequences, about 20% of them singletons. This sample comprised whole blood, obtained in connection with sensitization to the hapten diphenylcyclopropenone (DPC). These receptors originate from a woman between 45 and 60 years old with alopecia areata. Some clones in this sample may be carry-over from other donors' samples. CDR3s include the opening cysteine and the closing phenylalanine or tryptophan. Each record gives: V gene, D gene, J gene, clone size, CDR3 DNA, CDR3 protein. The D gene is left open where the match is weak. Clone sizes are given selectively: once, few, many, or a class where the clone is expanded.

TRBV5-1,-,TRBJ1-2,-,TGCGCCAGCAGAAGGACCCAGGGAAGAGGAGACTATGGCTACACCTTC,CASRRTQGRGDYGYTF
TRBV5-1,-,TRBJ2-5,-,TGCGCCAGCAGCGGGGACTGGGGGCCCGAAGAGACCCAGTACTTC,CASSGDWGPEETQYF
TRBV3-1,-,TRBJ1-1,-,TGTGCCAGCAGCCAAGGTTTCTTAGGGACCATCACTGAAGCTTTCTTT,CASSQGFLGTITEAFF
TRBV7-8,TRBD2,TRBJ2-1,few,TGTGCCAGCAGCTCCAGCGGGACTTCCTACAATGAGCAGTTCTTC,CASSSSGTSYNEQFF
TRBV7-8,-,TRBJ2-7,many,TGTGCCAGCAGCTTCTCACCTCCGGGACTCCATATGTCATACGAGCAGTACTTC,CASSFSPPGLHMSYEQYF
TRBV3-1,TRBD1,TRBJ1-1,many,TGTGCCAGCAGCCAAGCGATACAGGGGATCAGAGCTTTCTTT,CASSQAIQGIRAFF
TRBV2,-,TRBJ1-1,-,TGTGCCAGCAAGATAAGACAGAGCCTGAACACTGAAGCTTTCTTT,CASKIRQSLNTEAFF
TRBV20-1,-,TRBJ2-7,-,TGCAGTGTTATGCCTCTCCTCGAGCAGTACTTC,CSVMPLLEQYF
TRBV28,-,TRBJ1-2,-,TGTGCCAGCAGAGTTGCCCAGACGGGAACTAACTATGGCTACACCTTC,CASRVAQTGTNYGYTF
TRBV9,-,TRBJ2-3,-,TGTGCCAGCAGCGATCTCCTTAATACGCAGTATTTT,CASSDLLNTQYF
TRBV19,-,TRBJ2-2,-,TGTGCCAGTAGAGAGCGCGGGGGCATCGGGGAGCTGTTTTTT,CASRERGGIGELFF
TRBV5-1,-,TRBJ2-1,-,TGCGCCAGCAGCTTGAGTGCTAGCCTTGAGCAGTTCTTC,CASSLSASLEQFF
TRBV6-6,-,TRBJ1-1,-,TGTGCCAGCAAAGAGAACACTGAAGCTTTCTTT,CASKENTEAFF
TRBV30,TRBD2,TRBJ2-7,few,TGTGCCTGGACCATGGGGGGGAGCTACGAGCAGTACTTC,CAWTMGGSYEQYF
TRBV19,-,TRBJ2-3,-,TGTGCCAGTAGTATAGGCGGAACCACAGATACGCAGTATTTT,CASSIGGTTDTQYF
TRBV11-2,-,TRBJ2-2,-,TGTGCCAGCAGCCCCCGTCCTATAGGAGGGGCGAACACCGGGGAGCTGTTTTTT,CASSPRPIGGANTGELFF
TRBV6-2/TRBV6-3,-,TRBJ1-5,-,TGTGCCAGCAGTTTATCAGGGAATCCTCCGCCCCAGCATTTT,CASSLSGNPPPQHF